This T cell receptor (beta chain) was identified during a study of early T cells in non-severe SARS-CoV-2 infection. Study as a whole: Chains from this unsorted whole-blood bulk RNA could not be paired. Study-level points and caveats: Sequences matched to VDJdb favored anti-spike CD8 responses, while private and CD4 specificities were missed.

Note on this clonotype: The antigen remains undetermined.

The length of the CDR3 is 14 residues. V shed 5 bases and J shed 4 bases, with 14 bases lying between them. Individual cDNA molecules were tagged with unique molecular identifiers. In TCRdb, the 5' RACE reads were re-called with MiXCR into one record per CDR3 protein. The repertoire holds about 92,000 distinct CDR3 sequences, with 13% to 15% as singletons. This receptor was obtained from an adult who was a healthcare worker with PCR-confirmed SARS-CoV-2 infection or an uninfected control (not recorded which). The chain couples TRBV12-3 or TRBV12-4 to TRBJ2-5; no definite D call. The source material was whole blood. CDR3 nucleotides: TGTGCCAGCAGTGGTGCTGGAGTTGCAGAGACCCAGTACTTC. It specifies CASSGAGVAETQYF.